This is a list of T cell receptor beta chains from one sample in a study of Graves' ophthalmopathy and Graves' hyperthyroidism. TCRdb re-analysed the multiplex PCR reads in MiXCR, keeping a single row per CDR3 protein. The sample shows some 15,000 distinct CDR3 sequences, approximately 51% of them seen only once. The sequencing input was peripheral blood. The receptors derive from a woman aged 25 to 39 with Graves' ophthalmopathy. The CDR3 runs from the conserved cysteine through the conserved F or W. The D gene is left open where the match is weak. Clone size appears in some rows only: once, few, many, or a class for an expanded clone.

j_call d_call clone_size v_call cdr3_aa cdr3_nt
TRBJ1-5 . medium-sized TRBV5-1 CASSLEGKNQPQHF TGCGCCAGCAGCTTGGAAGGGAAAAATCAGCCCCAGCATTTT
TRBJ1-3 TRBD1 few TRBV5-1 CASSYGTVSGNTIYF TGCGCCAGCAGCTACGGGACAGTCTCTGGAAACACCATATATTTT
TRBJ1-6 TRBD1 . TRBV7-6 CASSRSRDRDSPLHF TGTGCCAGCAGCCGATCCCGGGACAGGGATTCACCCCTCCACTTT
TRBJ2-3 . . TRBV4-2 CASSENTDTQYF TGTGCCAGCAGCGAGAACACAGATACGCAGTATTTT
TRBJ1-5 . . TRBV20-1 CSARPLGEGNQPQHF TGCAGTGCTAGACCCCTGGGGGAGGGGAATCAGCCCCAGCATTTT
TRBJ2-3 . . TRBV19 CASSYLDGRTDTQYF TGTGCCAGTAGCTACCTAGACGGCCGCACAGATACGCAGTATTTT
TRBJ2-3 . . TRBV24-1 CATSDPTGLLSTDTQYF TGTGCCACCAGTGACCCCACAGGGCTCTTAAGCACAGATACGCAGTATTTT
TRBJ2-1 . many TRBV10-3 CAISGGALTPYNEQFF TGTGCCATCAGTGGAGGGGCCCTGACCCCCTACAATGAGCAGTTCTTC
TRBJ1-1 . . TRBV29-1 CSGRRAGTEAFF TGCAGCGGGAGGAGGGCCGGTACTGAAGCTTTCTTT
TRBJ1-6 . many TRBV29-1 CSVAAGGNSPLHF TGCAGCGTTGCAGCGGGGGGGAATTCACCCCTCCACTTT
TRBJ1-2 . medium-sized TRBV5-8 CASSLETQGNYGYTF TGTGCCAGCAGCTTGGAGACACAAGGAAACTATGGCTACACCTTC
TRBJ2-1 TRBD2 . TRBV5-1 CASSPISGSSPLNEQFF TGCGCCAGCAGCCCAATCAGCGGGAGCAGTCCCCTCAATGAGCAGTTCTTC
TRBJ2-7 . . TRBV6-1 CASRDPGSWLEQYF TGTGCCAGCAGGGACCCCGGATCCTGGCTCGAGCAGTACTTC
TRBJ2-3 TRBD1 . TRBV4-1 CASSQAGQGADTQYF TGCGCCAGCAGCCAAGCGGGACAGGGGGCAGATACGCAGTATTTT
TRBJ1-3 . . TRBV7-9 CASSLGSKHYGYTIYF TGTGCCAGCAGCTTAGGCAGCAAACATTATGGCTACACCATATATTTT
TRBJ2-1 TRBD2 . TRBV7-3 CASSFSGGGDEQFF TGTGCCAGCAGCTTTAGCGGGGGTGGGGATGAGCAGTTCTTC
TRBJ2-7 . few TRBV24-1 CATSDFAGGTYEQYF TGTGCCACCAGTGATTTTGCGGGTGGGACCTACGAGCAGTACTTC
TRBJ2-7 . . TRBV11-1 CASIKTGSYEQYF TGTGCCAGCATCAAAACTGGATCCTACGAGCAGTACTTC
TRBJ1-3 . many TRBV24-1 CATSARTVLDTIYF TGTGCCACCAGTGCGAGGACAGTGCTGGACACCATATATTTT
TRBJ1-1 . . TRBV20-1 CSAISVRETEAFF TGCAGTGCTATTAGTGTTCGGGAGACTGAAGCTTTCTTT
TRBJ2-1 . . TRBV13 CASSFNGGYNEQFF TGTGCCAGCAGCTTTAACGGGGGATACAATGAGCAGTTCTTC
TRBJ1-1 TRBD1 . TRBV20-1 CSARDPGQGLDTEAFF TGCAGTGCTAGAGATCCGGGACAGGGTTTAGACACTGAAGCTTTCTTT
TRBJ2-7 . . TRBV12-3/TRBV12-4 CASSHPTQSYEQYF TGTGCCAGCAGCCACCCCACCCAATCCTACGAGCAGTACTTC
TRBJ2-7 . . TRBV10-3 CAVGDTGISYEQYF TGTGCCGTGGGGGACACAGGAATCTCCTACGAGCAGTACTTC
TRBJ2-2 . many TRBV15 CATSRSSDYTGELFF TGTGCCACCAGCAGGTCTAGCGACTACACCGGGGAGCTGTTTTTT
TRBJ1-5 . many TRBV7-2 CATAGERNQPQHF TGTGCCACCGCCGGGGAGCGAAATCAGCCCCAGCATTTT
TRBJ2-1 . . TRBV19 CASILSQGQGAIAAEQFF TGTGCCAGTATCCTCTCCCAGGGCCAGGGAGCTATTGCCGCTGAGCAGTTCTTC
TRBJ2-1 . . TRBV12-3/TRBV12-4 CASSFHWTNNEQFF TGTGCCAGCAGTTTTCATTGGACAAACAATGAGCAGTTCTTC
TRBJ1-2 . few TRBV2 CASSALGYTF TGTGCCAGCAGTGCCTTGGGCTACACCTTC
TRBJ2-5 . few TRBV10-3 CAISDREQGRETQYF TGTGCCATCAGTGATAGAGAACAGGGACGAGAGACCCAGTACTTC
TRBJ2-5 . . TRBV12-3/TRBV12-4 CASSFDWSNEETKYF TGTGCCAGCAGTTTTGATTGGTCAAATGAAGAGACCAAGTACTTC
TRBJ1-4 . . TRBV6-1 CASSEFGRDNEKLFF TGTGCCAGCAGTGAATTCGGCCGAGATAATGAAAAACTGTTTTTT
TRBJ1-5 . . TRBV2 CASSEAESSLLAQHF TGTGCCAGCAGTGAAGCAGAGTCCTCGTTGTTGGCCCAGCATTTT
TRBJ2-3 TRBD1 . TRBV5-1 CASSLASTGGTDTQYF TGCGCCAGCAGCTTGGCCAGTACAGGGGGTACAGATACGCAGTATTTT
TRBJ1-6 TRBD1 few TRBV20-1 CSAPTGTGLNNSPLHF TGCAGTGCGCCTACCGGGACAGGACTAAATAATTCACCCCTCCACTTT
TRBJ2-7 TRBD2 few TRBV7-3 CASSTSGNSYEQYF TGTGCCAGCAGCACTAGCGGAAACTCCTACGAGCAGTACTTC
TRBJ2-7 . many TRBV7-2 CASSLVRASYEQYF TGTGCCAGCAGCTTAGTTCGGGCAAGCTACGAGCAGTACTTC
TRBJ1-1 TRBD1 . TRBV7-9 CASSSTGMNTEAFF TGTGCCAGCAGCTCGACAGGGATGAACACTGAAGCTTTCTTT
TRBJ2-7 . few TRBV5-1 CASSLNPGSSYEQYF TGCGCCAGCAGCTTGAATCCGGGGAGCTCCTACGAGCAGTACTTC
TRBJ2-7 TRBD1 . TRBV2 CATPDRVVYEQYF TGTGCCACCCCCGACAGGGTGGTCTACGAGCAGTACTTC
TRBJ2-5 TRBD2 . TRBV7-2 CASSLERLAGAGTQYF TGTGCCAGCAGCTTAGAGAGACTAGCGGGAGCAGGGACCCAGTACTTC
TRBJ1-2 TRBD1 medium-sized TRBV20-1 CSAHTGTGESGYTF TGCAGTGCTCATACCGGGACAGGGGAGAGTGGCTACACCTTC
TRBJ2-2 . many TRBV30 CAWRGARTHTGELFF TGTGCCTGGAGGGGAGCGCGCACGCACACCGGGGAGCTGTTTTTT
TRBJ2-2 . . TRBV7-8 CASSRSGGELFF TGTGCCAGCAGCCGCTCGGGGGGGGAGCTGTTTTTT
TRBJ2-7 . . TRBV10-3 CAISEGTGSSYEQYF TGTGCCATCAGTGAGGGAACAGGGAGCTCCTACGAGCAGTACTTC
TRBJ2-3 . many TRBV20-1 CSASSRNRADTQYF TGCAGTGCTAGTAGCCGAAACCGGGCAGATACGCAGTATTTT
TRBJ2-7 TRBD2 . TRBV20-1 CSARVGSGGEQYF TGCAGTGCTAGAGTGGGGTCGGGGGGGGAGCAGTACTTC
TRBJ2-3 . . TRBV12-3/TRBV12-4 CASSEGRMSTDTQYF TGTGCCAGCAGCGAAGGGAGGATGAGCACAGATACGCAGTATTTT
TRBJ1-6 . . TRBV5-1 CASSLRRGYDSPLHF TGCGCCAGCAGCTTGCGGCGGGGGTATGACTCACCCCTCCACTTT
TRBJ2-7 . many TRBV19 CASSPRMVPYEQYF TGTGCCAGTAGTCCCAGGATGGTCCCCTACGAGCAGTACTTC
TRBJ2-2 . . TRBV20-1 CSAHTGELFF TGCAGTGCTCATACCGGGGAGCTGTTTTTT
TRBJ2-7 . . TRBV7-9 CASSLAPYEQYF TGTGCCAGCAGCTTAGCGCCCTACGAGCAGTACTTC
TRBJ1-1 . . TRBV20-1 CSVVNRRGTGGEAFF TGCAGTGTCGTGAACAGGAGGGGGACCGGGGGCGAAGCTTTCTTT
TRBJ1-6 . few TRBV20-1 CSARALTGTSYNSPLHF TGCAGTGCTAGAGCCCTCACAGGGACCTCCTATAATTCACCCCTCCACTTT
TRBJ1-4 . many TRBV25-1 CASSAQEKLFF TGTGCCAGCAGTGCACAGGAAAAACTGTTTTTT
TRBJ2-5 TRBD2 many TRBV7-6 CASSLGGTRTETQYF TGTGCCAGCAGCTTAGGGGGGACTAGGACAGAGACCCAGTACTTC
TRBJ2-7 . . TRBV10-3 CAISGDRDEQYF TGTGCCATCAGTGGGGATCGGGACGAGCAGTACTTC
TRBJ2-3 . medium-sized TRBV11-3 CASSLGLSTDTQYF TGTGCCAGCAGCTTGGGGCTCAGCACAGATACGCAGTATTTT
TRBJ1-3 TRBD1 once TRBV5-1 CASTGQGF TGCGCCAGCACGGGACAGGGGTTT